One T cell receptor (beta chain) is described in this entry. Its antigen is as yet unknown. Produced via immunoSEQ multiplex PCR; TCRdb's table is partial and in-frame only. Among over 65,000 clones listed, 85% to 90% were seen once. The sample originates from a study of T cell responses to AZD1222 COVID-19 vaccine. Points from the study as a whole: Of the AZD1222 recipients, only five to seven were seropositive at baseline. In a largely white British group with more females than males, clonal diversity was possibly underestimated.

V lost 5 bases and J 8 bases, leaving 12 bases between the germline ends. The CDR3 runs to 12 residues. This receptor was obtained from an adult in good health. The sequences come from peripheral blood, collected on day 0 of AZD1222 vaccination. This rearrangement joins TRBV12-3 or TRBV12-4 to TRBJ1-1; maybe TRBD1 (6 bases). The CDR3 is CASSPPGQEAFF. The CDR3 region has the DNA TGTGCCAGCAGTCCCCCAGGACAGGAAGCTTTCTTT.